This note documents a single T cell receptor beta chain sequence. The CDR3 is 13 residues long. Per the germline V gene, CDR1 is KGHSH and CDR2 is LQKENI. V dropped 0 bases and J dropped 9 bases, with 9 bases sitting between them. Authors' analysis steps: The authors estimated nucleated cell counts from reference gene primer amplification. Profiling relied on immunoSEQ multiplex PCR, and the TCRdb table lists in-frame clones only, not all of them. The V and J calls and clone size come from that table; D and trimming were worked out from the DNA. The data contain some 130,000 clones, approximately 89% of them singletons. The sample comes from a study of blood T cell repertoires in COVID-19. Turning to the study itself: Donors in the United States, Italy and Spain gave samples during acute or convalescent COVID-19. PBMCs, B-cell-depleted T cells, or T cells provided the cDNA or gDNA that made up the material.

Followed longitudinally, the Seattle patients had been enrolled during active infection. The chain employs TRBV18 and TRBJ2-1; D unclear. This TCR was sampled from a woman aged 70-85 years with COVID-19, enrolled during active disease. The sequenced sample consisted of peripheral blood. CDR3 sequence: CASSPPTRVEQFF. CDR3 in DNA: TGTGCCAGCTCACCACCAACTCGGGTTGAGCAGTTCTTC.